The 27 T cell receptor beta chains below were found in one sample sequenced in a study of blood T cell dynamics during melanoma immunotherapy. Time point noted: week 3, after first cycle of checkpoint inhibitor. Produced via immunoSEQ multiplex PCR; TCRdb's table is partial and in-frame only. The sample has thousands of clones; roughly 85% are singletons. Sequencing used blood, obtained from a patient treated with checkpoint blockade. The receptors were sampled from a human donor with melanoma.

In this sample, this clone turned up once. This sequence joins TRBV30 and TRBJ1-4; D is undetermined. The V gene lost 2 bases and the J gene lost 4 bases, with 5 bases spanning the gap. Germline assignment: CDR1 GTSNPN and CDR2 SVGIG (reference sequence). The CDR3 is made up of 12 amino acids. The CDR3 sequence is CAWSWFNEKLFF. CDR3 DNA sequence: TGTGCCTGGAGTTGGTTTAATGAAAAACTGTTTTTT.

The gene calls are TRBV11-1 and TRBJ2-3; possibly TRBD1 for D (6 bases). The germline V gene encodes CDR1 SGHAT and CDR2 FQDESV (reference sequence). V gave up 3 bases and J gave up 10 bases, with 17 bases separating them. CDR3 size: 14 residues. Written as DNA, the CDR3 is TGTGCCAGCAGCTTGGGGGCTCACAAGGGGCCGCAGTATTTT. Protein: CASSLGAHKGPQYF.

This rearrangement joins TRBV5-8 to TRBJ2-5; 8 bases map to TRBD2. CDR3 length: 15 amino acids. The germline V gene has CDR1 SGHTS and CDR2 YDEGEE. V shed 4 bases, J shed 1 base, and the junction held 6 bases outside the gene matches. DNA for the CDR3: TGTGCCAGCAGCCCCTCGGGGGGGCCCCAAGAGACCCAGTACTTC. As protein: CASSPSGGPQETQYF.

The chain couples TRBV6-5 to TRBJ2-3, with TRBD1 matching 10 bases. CDR3 length: 15 amino acids. Germline lookup yields CDR1 MNHEY and CDR2 SVGAGI. Trimming removed 7 bases from V and 1 base from J; junction bases left unmatched: 5. In DNA, the CDR3 is TGTGCCAGCAAGGGACAGGGGCCCGGCACAGATACGCAGTATTTT. Translation: CASKGQGPGTDTQYF.

The chain recombines TRBV30 with TRBJ1-1; possible D gene TRBD1, 6 bases. Trimming removed 4 bases from V and 1 base from J, with 13 bases in between. Germline CDR1 is GTSNPN and CDR2 is SVGIG (reference sequence). This CDR3 spans 14 amino acids. The DNA for the CDR3 is TGTGCCTGGAACGGGGGCACGGAGAACACTGAAGCTTTCTTT. This sequence encodes CAWNGGTENTEAFF.

The V and J genes are TRBV7-3 and TRBJ1-3; tentative D call: TRBD1 (6 bases). The CDR3 spans 17 residues. V lost 2 bases and J 3 bases, leaving 17 bases between the germline ends. Germline CDR1 and CDR2: SGHTA and FQGTGA. The CDR3 DNA follows: TGTGCCAGCAGCTTATCCCATCCGGGGGCAGGTGGAAACACCATATATTTT. Translated: CASSLSHPGAGGNTIYF.

The chain recombines TRBV7-2 with TRBJ2-3; D perhaps matches TRBD1 (5 bases). Trimming left V 5 bases short and J 5 bases short, with 14 bases between. CDR3 length equals 14 residues. Germline lookup yields CDR1 SGHTA and CDR2 FQGNSA. The CDR3 here is CASSKVGVIDTQYF. The CDR3 DNA follows: TGTGCCAGCAGCAAAGTAGGGGTTATAGATACGCAGTATTTT.

V gene TRBV11-3 combines with J gene TRBJ2-2; TRBD2 agrees at 7 bases. V trimming: 3 bases; J trimming: 6 bases; junction bases outside the gene matches: 4. The length of the CDR3 is 14 residues. Per germline, CDR1 SGHNT and CDR2 YENEEA. The CDR3 bases are TGTGCCAGCAGCTTGGGAGGGCTGGCCGGGGAGCTGTTTTTT. Its translation is CASSLGGLAGELFF.

V usage is TRBV5-1 and J usage is TRBJ2-3, with TRBD2 as a possible D gene (7 bases). V was cut by 2 bases and J by 0 bases, with 16 bases left in between. The CDR3 is made up of 17 amino acids. Germline loops: CDR1 SGHRS, CDR2 YFSETQ. The CDR3 loop reads CASSFYGGGRSTDTQYF. The CDR3, as DNA: TGCGCCAGCAGCTTTTATGGCGGGGGCAGAAGCACAGATACGCAGTATTTT.

This chain uses TRBV5-4 with TRBJ2-7; possibly TRBD1 or TRBD2 for D (5 bases each). Germline V gene lookup returns CDR1 SGHNT and CDR2 YYREEE (reference sequence). The V end was cut by 0 bases, the J end by 6 bases, with 13 bases between. CDR3 size: 14 residues. The CDR3 is CASSLVGDPSEQYF. Here the CDR3 DNA reads TGTGCCAGCAGCTTGGTGGGGGATCCATCCGAGCAGTACTTC.

The chain is built from TRBV7-9 and TRBJ2-7, with 7 nucleotides matching TRBD1. Germline loops: CDR1 SEHNR, CDR2 FQNEAQ (reference sequence). The CDR3 is made up of 16 amino acids. Losses at the gene ends were 4 bases for V and 0 bases for J; bases not matched to a gene: 9. CDR3 DNA: TGTGCCAGCAGCTGGGCCGGGACAGAGCCCTCCTACGAGCAGTACTTC. It translates to CASSWAGTEPSYEQYF.

The chain combines TRBV19 with TRBJ1-5; D perhaps matches TRBD1 (5 bases). Germline V gene data show CDR1 as LNHDA and CDR2 as SQIVND (reference sequence). The CDR3 contains 14 residues. The ends were cut back, 5 bases at V and 0 bases at J, with 8 bases in the middle. Written as DNA, the CDR3 is TGTGCCAGTAGTGCAGGGTATAGCAATCAGCCCCAGCATTTT. Translation gives CASSAGYSNQPQHF.

The chain combines TRBV6-5 with TRBJ1-5, with D unclear. Germline V lookup: CDR1 MNHEY, CDR2 SVGAGI. V was trimmed by 5 bases and J by 0 bases, leaving 5 bases between them. The length of the CDR3 is 13 residues. For the CDR3, the DNA is TGTGCCAGCAGTAAAGATAGCAATCAGCCCCAGCATTTT. It is translated as CASSKDSNQPQHF.

The V gene is TRBV9, the J gene TRBJ2-1; maybe TRBD1 (6 bases). The V gene lost 2 bases and the J gene lost 3 bases, with 12 bases spanning the gap. CDR3 length: 15 residues. Germline-derived CDR1 and CDR2 are SGDLS and YYNGEE. CDR3 amino acids: CASSVRGQDYNEQFF. The CDR3 bases are TGTGCCAGCAGCGTGAGGGGACAAGACTACAATGAGCAGTTCTTC.

The J gene is TRBJ2-7, the V gene TRBV6-1, with D possibly being TRBD1 or TRBD2 (5 bases each). With 5 bases removed from V and 7 bases from J, the gap between germline ends came to 21 bases. CDR3 length equals 15 residues. Looked up from germline, CDR1 is MNHNS and CDR2 is SASEGT. The CDR3 spells CASSQGVRDPWEQYF. The CDR3 DNA sequence: TGTGCCAGCAGTCAGGGAGTCCGGGACCCGTGGGAGCAGTACTTC.

The rearrangement links TRBV4-1 to TRBJ1-1; D gene unclear. The CDR3 is made up of 13 amino acids. Trimming took off 4 bases at V and 7 bases at J, with 13 bases between the two ends. The germline V gene encodes CDR1 MGHRA and CDR2 YSYEKL. The CDR3 nucleotides are TGCGCCAGCAGCCCCAGCGGAGCTGGTGAAGCTTTCTTT. This sequence encodes CASSPSGAGEAFF.

In DNA, the CDR3 is TGCAGCGTTGAAGAGGTCAGGGGAAGAGAGTTCTTC. This sequence encodes CSVEEVRGREFF. This sequence joins TRBV29-1 and TRBJ2-1; D might be TRBD1 (6 bases). This CDR3 region has 12 residues. Looked up from germline, CDR1 is SQVTM and CDR2 is ANQGSEA. The V and J ends lost 0 bases and 14 bases respectively, with 14 bases between them.

The genes are TRBV19 and TRBJ1-5; D gene ambiguous. The germline CDR1 and CDR2 sequences are LNHDA and SQIVND (reference sequence). This CDR3 contains 13 residues. With 1 base removed from V and 5 bases from J, the gap between germline ends came to 6 bases. CDR3 loop: CASSIVADQPQHF. CDR3 coding DNA: TGTGCCAGTAGTATAGTTGCAGATCAGCCCCAGCATTTT.

V and J are TRBV4-2 and TRBJ2-5, with 10 bases matching TRBD2. Per germline, CDR1 LGHNA and CDR2 YNFKEQ. The CDR3 is 19 residues long. The junction had 17 bases not matched to a gene; V was cut back by 4 bases and J by 3 bases. The CDR3 loop is CASSRAPQRGGVREETQYF. The DNA of the CDR3 is TGTGCCAGCAGCCGGGCTCCACAGCGGGGGGGGGTGAGGGAAGAGACCCAGTACTTC.

The J gene is TRBJ2-1, the V gene TRBV4-2; D unresolved. From germline, CDR1 is LGHNA and CDR2 YNFKEQ. This CDR3 is built from 15 residues. Between the trimmed V and J ends, which lost 0 bases and 2 bases, there was a span of 8 bases. In nucleotides, the CDR3 is TGTGCCAGCAGCCAAGATTCAGCCGCCTACAATGAGCAGTTCTTC. This encodes CASSQDSAAYNEQFF.

The J gene is TRBJ1-2, the V gene TRBV2, with a tentative D call TRBD1 (5 bases). Trimming left V 5 bases short and J 2 bases short, with 18 bases between. Germline lookup yields CDR1 SNHLY and CDR2 FYNNEI. The CDR3 runs 16 residues. CDR3 sequence reads: CASSKQASAGNYGYTF. CDR3 bases: TGTGCCAGCAGTAAACAGGCTAGCGCCGGGAACTATGGCTACACCTTC.

This clone was counted only a few times. This chain uses TRBV4-3 with TRBJ2-2; 8 nucleotides agree with TRBD2. The germline CDR1 and CDR2 sequences are LGHNA and YSLEER. This CDR3 contains 18 residues. The trim removed 4 bases at V and 2 bases at J, leaving 12 bases unmatched. CDR3 amino acids: CASSLRSLGGANTGELFF. CDR3 bases: TGCGCCAGCAGCCTACGTTCCCTCGGGGGGGCTAACACCGGGGAGCTGTTTTTT.

The chain links TRBV7-2 to TRBJ2-2; D may correspond to TRBD1 or TRBD2 (6 bases each). The CDR3 length is 16 residues. Trimming stripped 5 bases from V and 5 bases from J, with 18 bases between. CDR1 is SGHTA and CDR2 is FQGNSA in the germline V gene. CDR3 DNA sequence: TGTGCCAGCAGCCCCAACATTGGGGGGCGTACCGGGGAGCTGTTTTTT. Residues: CASSPNIGGRTGELFF. The full variable domain, its missing parts supplied by reference TRBV7-2 and TRBJ2-2, is GAGVSQSPSNKVTEKGKDVELRCDPISGHTALYWYRQSLGQGLEFLIYFQGNSAPDKSGLPSDRFSAERTGGSVSTLTIQRTQQEDSAVYLCASSPNIGGRTGELFFGEGSRLTVL.

The chain has TRBV27 and TRBJ1-1, with TRBD1 as a possible D gene (6 bases). Trimming cost V 1 base and J 0 bases, with 12 bases left between them. The germline V gene has CDR1 MNHEY and CDR2 SMNVEV (reference sequence). The CDR3 runs 16 residues. The CDR3 bases are TGTGCCAGCAGTTTATACACAGGGATGATGAACACTGAAGCTTTCTTT. Translated, it gives CASSLYTGMMNTEAFF.

The chain links TRBV25-1 to TRBJ1-1; D is uncertain. Germline-derived CDR1 and CDR2 are MGHDK and SYGVNS. The V gene lost 7 bases and the J gene lost 3 bases, with 12 bases spanning the gap. This CDR3 spans 13 amino acids. The CDR3 reads CASKRGGDTEAFF. The CDR3, as DNA: TGTGCCAGCAAGCGGGGTGGAGACACTGAAGCTTTCTTT.

This chain links TRBV15 with TRBJ1-4, with D uncertain. The CDR3 length is 15 residues. With 0 bases removed from V and 7 bases from J, the gap between germline ends came to 12 bases. Germline CDR1 reads LNHNV; CDR2 reads YYDKDF (reference sequence). Here the CDR3 reads CATSRDGGPSEKLFF. DNA of the CDR3: TGTGCCACCAGCAGAGATGGTGGGCCAAGTGAAAAACTGTTTTTT.

The V and J genes are TRBV4-2 and TRBJ2-2, with 12 bases fitting TRBD1. Germline values: CDR1 LGHNA, CDR2 YNFKEQ. The CDR3 is 16 amino acids. V dropped 4 bases and J dropped 4; count of bases not matched to a gene: 4. CDR3 amino acids: CASSLGTGGGTGELFF. In nucleotides, the CDR3 is TGTGCCAGCAGCCTTGGGACAGGGGGCGGCACCGGGGAGCTGTTTTTT.